This T cell receptor (beta chain) appears in the sequencing data of a study of blood T cell repertoires in COVID-19. This clone occurred once. Individuals in the exposed group had encountered a COVID-19 case within 2 weeks preceding study entry. Per the authors' pipeline: Estimates of nucleated cell counts were drawn from the amplification of reference gene primers. Some clones are missing from TCRdb's copy, which holds only in-frame ones; the method was immunoSEQ multiplex PCR. V and J calls and clone size are those listed in that table; D and trimming were worked out from the DNA. This sample has 150,000 or so clones, with 75% to 90% found just once. Trimming removed 4 bases at V and 2 bases at J, with 16 bases between. This CDR3 has 16 residues. CDR1 and CDR2 (germline): SGHNT, YYREEE (reference sequence).

This sequence originates from a man between 65 and 79 years old who had been exposed to COVID-19. The specimen sequenced was PBMCs or T cells enriched from blood (not recorded which). The chain couples TRBV5-4 to TRBJ1-3, with a weak D call TRBD1 (5 bases). The CDR3 reads CASSLGDLGPGNTIYF. Here the CDR3 DNA reads TGTGCCAGCAGCCTTGGAGACCTGGGGCCTGGAAACACCATATATTTT.